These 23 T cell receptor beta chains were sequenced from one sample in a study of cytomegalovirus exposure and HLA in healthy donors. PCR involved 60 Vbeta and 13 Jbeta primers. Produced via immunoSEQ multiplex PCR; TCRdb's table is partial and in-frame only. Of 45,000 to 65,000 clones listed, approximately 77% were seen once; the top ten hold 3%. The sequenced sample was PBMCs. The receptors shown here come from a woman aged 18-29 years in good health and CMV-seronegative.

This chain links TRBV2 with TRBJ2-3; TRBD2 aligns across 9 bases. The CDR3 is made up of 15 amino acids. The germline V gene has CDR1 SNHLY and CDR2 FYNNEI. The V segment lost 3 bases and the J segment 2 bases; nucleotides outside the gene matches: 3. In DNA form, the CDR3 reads TGTGCCAGCAGTGAGCTAGCGGGAACCACAGATACGCAGTATTTT. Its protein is CASSELAGTTDTQYF.

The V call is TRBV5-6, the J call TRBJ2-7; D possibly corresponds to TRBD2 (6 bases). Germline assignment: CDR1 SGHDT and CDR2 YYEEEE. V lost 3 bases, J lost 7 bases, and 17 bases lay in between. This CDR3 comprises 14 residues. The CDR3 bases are TGTGCCAGCAGCTGGAGGGCCCTAGCAAAGGAGCAGTACTTC. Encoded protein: CASSWRALAKEQYF.

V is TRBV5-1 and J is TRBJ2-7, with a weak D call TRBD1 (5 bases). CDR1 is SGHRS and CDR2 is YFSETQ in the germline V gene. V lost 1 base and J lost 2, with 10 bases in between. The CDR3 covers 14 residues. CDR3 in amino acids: CASSLSRATYEQYF. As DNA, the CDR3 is TGCGCCAGCAGCTTGAGCAGGGCAACCTACGAGCAGTACTTC.

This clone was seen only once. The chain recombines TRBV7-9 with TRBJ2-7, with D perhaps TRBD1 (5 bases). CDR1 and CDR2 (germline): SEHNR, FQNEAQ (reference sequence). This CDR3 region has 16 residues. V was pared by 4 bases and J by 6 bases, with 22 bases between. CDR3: CASSSHRTTLDGEQYF. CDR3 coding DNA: TGTGCCAGCAGCTCCCATCGGACAACCCTTGATGGCGAGCAGTACTTC.

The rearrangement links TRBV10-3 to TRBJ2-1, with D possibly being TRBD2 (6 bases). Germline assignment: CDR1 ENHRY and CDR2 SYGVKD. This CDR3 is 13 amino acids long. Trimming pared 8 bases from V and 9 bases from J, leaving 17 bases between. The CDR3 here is CAIPGVLAGEQFF. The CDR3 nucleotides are TGTGCCATCCCGGGAGTCCTTGCGGGTGAGCAGTTCTTC.

For the CDR3, the DNA is TGTGCCAGCAGCATTACGGGGACTTCGAGGGATGAGCAGTTCTTC. Its translation: CASSITGTSRDEQFF. The chain is built from TRBV7-2 and TRBJ2-1; D perhaps matches TRBD2 (6 bases). This CDR3 has 15 residues. V shed 5 bases and J shed 8 bases, with 19 bases lying between them. CDR1 is SGHTA and CDR2 is FQGNSA in the germline V gene. Together with reference TRBV7-2 and TRBJ2-1, the CDR3 gives the full variable domain: GAGVSQSPSNKVTEKGKDVELRCDPISGHTALYWYRQSLGQGLEFLIYFQGNSAPDKSGLPSDRFSAERTGGSVSTLTIQRTQQEDSAVYLCASSITGTSRDEQFFGPGTRLTVL.

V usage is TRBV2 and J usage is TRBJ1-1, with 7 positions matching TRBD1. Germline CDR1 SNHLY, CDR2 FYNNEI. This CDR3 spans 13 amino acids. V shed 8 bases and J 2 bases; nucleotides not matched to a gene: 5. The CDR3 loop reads CASQGVYNTEAFF. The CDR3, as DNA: TGTGCCAGCCAGGGGGTGTATAACACTGAAGCTTTCTTT. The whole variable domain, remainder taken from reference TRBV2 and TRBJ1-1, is EPEVTQTPSHQVTQMGQEVILRCVPISNHLYFYWYRQILGQKVEFLVSFYNNEISEKSEIFDDQFSVERPDGSNFTLKIRSTKLEDSAMYFCASQGVYNTEAFFGQGTRLTVV.

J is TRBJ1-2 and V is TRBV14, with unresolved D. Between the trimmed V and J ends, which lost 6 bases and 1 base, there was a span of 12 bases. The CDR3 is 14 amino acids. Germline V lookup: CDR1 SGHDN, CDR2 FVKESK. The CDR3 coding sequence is TGTGCCAGCAGTACGGGAGGGATTAACTATGGCTACACCTTC. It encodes CASSTGGINYGYTF.

The CDR3 bases are TGTGCCAGCAGCTCTTCCCCCCGGAACACTGAAGCTTTCTTT. Amino acids: CASSSSPRNTEAFF. The chain has TRBV7-3 and TRBJ1-1; unclear D gene. V lost 4 bases and J 1 base, leaving 10 bases between the germline ends. CDR1 and CDR2 from the germline V gene are SGHTA and FQGTGA. The CDR3 extends over 14 amino acids.

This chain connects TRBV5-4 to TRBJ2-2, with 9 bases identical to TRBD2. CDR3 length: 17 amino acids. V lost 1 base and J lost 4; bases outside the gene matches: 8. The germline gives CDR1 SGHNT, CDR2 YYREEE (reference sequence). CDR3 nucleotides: TGTGCCAGCAGCTTGCCGTGGACTAGCGTAGGCACCGGGGAGCTGTTTTTT. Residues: CASSLPWTSVGTGELFF.

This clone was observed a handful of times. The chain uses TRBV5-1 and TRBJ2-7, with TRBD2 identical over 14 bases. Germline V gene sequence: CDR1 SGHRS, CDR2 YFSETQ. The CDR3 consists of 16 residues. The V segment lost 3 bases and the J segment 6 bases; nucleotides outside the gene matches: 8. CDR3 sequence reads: CASSWGPGLAGAEQYF. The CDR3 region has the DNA TGCGCCAGCAGCTGGGGGCCGGGACTAGCGGGAGCCGAGCAGTACTTC.

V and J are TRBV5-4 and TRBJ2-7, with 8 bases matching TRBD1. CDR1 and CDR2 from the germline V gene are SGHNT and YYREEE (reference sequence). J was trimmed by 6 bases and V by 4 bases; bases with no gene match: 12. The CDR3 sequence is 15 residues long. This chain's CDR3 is CASSAVGQGLGEQYF. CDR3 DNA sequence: TGTGCCAGCAGCGCTGTCGGACAGGGTCTAGGCGAGCAGTACTTC.

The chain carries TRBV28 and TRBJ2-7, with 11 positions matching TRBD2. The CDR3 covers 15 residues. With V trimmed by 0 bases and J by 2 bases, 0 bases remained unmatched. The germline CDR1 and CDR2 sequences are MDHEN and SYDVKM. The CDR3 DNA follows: TGTGCCAGCAGTTTATGGACTAGCGGGGCCTACGAGCAGTACTTC. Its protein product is CASSLWTSGAYEQYF.

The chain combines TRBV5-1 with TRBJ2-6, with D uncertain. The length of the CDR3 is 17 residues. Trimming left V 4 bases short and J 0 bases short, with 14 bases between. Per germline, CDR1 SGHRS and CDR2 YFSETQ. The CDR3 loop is CASSEATPYSGANVLTF. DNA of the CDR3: TGCGCCAGCAGCGAAGCTACCCCTTACTCTGGGGCCAACGTCCTGACTTTC.

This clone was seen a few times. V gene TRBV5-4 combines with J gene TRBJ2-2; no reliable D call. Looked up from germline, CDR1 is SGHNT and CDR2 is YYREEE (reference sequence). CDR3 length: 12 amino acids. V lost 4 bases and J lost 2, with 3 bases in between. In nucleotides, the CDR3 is TGTGCCAGCAGCCTTAACACCGGGGAGCTGTTTTTT. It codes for CASSLNTGELFF. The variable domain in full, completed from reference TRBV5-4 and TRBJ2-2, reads ETGVTQSPTHLIKTRGQQVTLRCSSQSGHNTVSWYQQALGQGPQFIFQYYREEENGRGNFPPRFSGLQFPNYSSELNVNALELDDSALYLCASSLNTGELFFGEGSRLTVL.

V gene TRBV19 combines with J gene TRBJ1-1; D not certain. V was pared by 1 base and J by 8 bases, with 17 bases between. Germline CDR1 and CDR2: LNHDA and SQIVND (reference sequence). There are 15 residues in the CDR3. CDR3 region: CASSIAAGTSLEAFF. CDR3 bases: TGTGCCAGTAGTATAGCGGCGGGCACCTCTTTGGAAGCTTTCTTT.

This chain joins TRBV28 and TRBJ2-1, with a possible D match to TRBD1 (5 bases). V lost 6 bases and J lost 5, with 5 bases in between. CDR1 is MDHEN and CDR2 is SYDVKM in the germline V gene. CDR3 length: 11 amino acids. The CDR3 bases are TGTGCCAGCAGGGGGCACAATGAGCAGTTCTTC. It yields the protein CASRGHNEQFF.

The CDR3 DNA follows: TGTGCCAGCAGCTTAGGGCGCGGGGTGGTAGCGGGAGGGCCCGACGAGCAGTACTTC. Translated, it gives CASSLGRGVVAGGPDEQYF. The V and J genes are TRBV13 and TRBJ2-7, with 11 bases fitting TRBD2. Trimming removed 0 bases from V and 5 bases from J; junction bases left unmatched: 15. The CDR3 runs to 19 residues. Germline V gives CDR1 PRHDT, CDR2 FYEKMQ (reference sequence).

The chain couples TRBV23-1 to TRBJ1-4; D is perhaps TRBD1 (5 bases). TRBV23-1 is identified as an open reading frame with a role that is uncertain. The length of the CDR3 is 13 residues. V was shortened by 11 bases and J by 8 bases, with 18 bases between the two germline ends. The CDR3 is CASQWGGWEKLFF. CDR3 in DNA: TGCGCCTCACAGTGGGGCGGCTGGGAAAAACTGTTTTTT.

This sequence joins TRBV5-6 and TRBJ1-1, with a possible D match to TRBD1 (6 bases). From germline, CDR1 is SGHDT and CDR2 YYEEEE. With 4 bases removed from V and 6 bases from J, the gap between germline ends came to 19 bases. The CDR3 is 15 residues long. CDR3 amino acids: CASSPTWAGASEAFF. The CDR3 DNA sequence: TGTGCCAGCAGCCCCACCTGGGCGGGGGCTTCTGAAGCTTTCTTT.

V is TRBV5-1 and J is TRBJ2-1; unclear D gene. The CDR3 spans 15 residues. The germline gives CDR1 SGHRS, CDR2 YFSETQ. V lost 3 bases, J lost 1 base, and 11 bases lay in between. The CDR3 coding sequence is TGCGCCAGCAGCTCACAGTCGAGTTCCTACAATGAGCAGTTCTTC. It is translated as CASSSQSSSYNEQFF.

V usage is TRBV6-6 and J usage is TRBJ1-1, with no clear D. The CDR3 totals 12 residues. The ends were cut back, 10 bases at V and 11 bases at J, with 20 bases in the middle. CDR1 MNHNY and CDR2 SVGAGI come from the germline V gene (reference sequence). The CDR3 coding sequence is TGTGCCACCCTCCGTGGGCCTAAGGCGGCTTTCTTT. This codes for CATLRGPKAAFF.

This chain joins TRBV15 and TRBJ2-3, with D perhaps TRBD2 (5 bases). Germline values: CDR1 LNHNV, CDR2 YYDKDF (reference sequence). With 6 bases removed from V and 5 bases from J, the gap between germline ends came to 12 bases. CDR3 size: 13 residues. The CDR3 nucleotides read TGTGCCACCAGAACTAGGACGGGAGATACGCAGTATTTT. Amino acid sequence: CATRTRTGDTQYF.